This T cell receptor beta chain appears in the sequencing data of a study of cytomegalovirus exposure and HLA in healthy donors. Background on the study: Later analysis reported that the approximately 110 validation repertoires shared the platform of the roughly 700 first-cohort repertoires.

About this clone itself: The antigen remains unidentified.

This CDR3 has 15 amino acids. V lost 2 bases and J 2 bases, leaving 11 bases between the germline ends. Germline values: CDR1 SGHNT, CDR2 YYREEE (reference sequence). The donors were in the 120-subject validation cohort, distinct from the approximately 670-subject first cohort. Whole-study results and caveats: Most TCR sequences were seen very rarely across donors, but some public TCRs occurred in many. Cytomegalovirus-associated status was assigned to approximately 160 TCR beta chains.

Assay: immunoSEQ multiplex PCR; the TCRdb copy retains only in-frame clones and omits some. This table has about 240,000 clones, around 85% appearing once. V gene TRBV5-4 combines with J gene TRBJ2-1; a possible D gene is TRBD2 (5 bases). The TCR was taken from a woman aged 25 to 45 in good health and CMV-seropositive. The sequenced sample consisted of PBMCs. CDR3 sequence: CASSLQLGPYNEQFF. Written as DNA, the CDR3 is TGTGCCAGCAGCTTACAACTAGGACCCTACAATGAGCAGTTCTTC.